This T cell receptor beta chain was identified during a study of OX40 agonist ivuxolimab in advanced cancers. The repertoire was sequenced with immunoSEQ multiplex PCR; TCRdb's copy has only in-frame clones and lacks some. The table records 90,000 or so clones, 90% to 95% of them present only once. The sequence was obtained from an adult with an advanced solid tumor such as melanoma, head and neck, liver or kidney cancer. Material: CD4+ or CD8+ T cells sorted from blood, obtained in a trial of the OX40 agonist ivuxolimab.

CDR3 sequence reads: CATSRDHGYGYTF. In nucleotides, the CDR3 is TGTGCCACCAGCAGAGATCACGGCTATGGCTACACCTTC. J is TRBJ1-2 and V is TRBV15; unclear D gene. Germline CDR1 is LNHNV and CDR2 is YYDKDF (reference sequence). CDR3 size: 13 residues. Between the trimmed V and J ends, which lost 0 bases and 4 bases, there was a span of 6 bases.